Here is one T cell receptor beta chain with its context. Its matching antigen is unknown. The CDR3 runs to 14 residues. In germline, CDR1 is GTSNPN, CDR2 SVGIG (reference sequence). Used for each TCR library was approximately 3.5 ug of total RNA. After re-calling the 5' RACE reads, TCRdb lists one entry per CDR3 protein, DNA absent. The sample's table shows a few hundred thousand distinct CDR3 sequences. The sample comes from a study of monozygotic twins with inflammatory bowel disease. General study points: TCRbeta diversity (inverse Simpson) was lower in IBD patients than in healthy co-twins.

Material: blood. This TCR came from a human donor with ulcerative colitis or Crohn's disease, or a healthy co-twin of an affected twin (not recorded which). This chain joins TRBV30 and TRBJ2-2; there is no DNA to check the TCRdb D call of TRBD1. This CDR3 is CAWSGTGVPGELFF.